These 18 T cell receptor beta chains were sequenced from one sample in a study of patients and donors after allogeneic stem cell transplantation. TCRdb re-called the RT-PCR reads with MiXCR, one entry per CDR3 protein. The data show 70,000 to 95,000 distinct CDR3 sequences, approximately 5.2% seen once. Sequences were obtained from blood, either unsorted or a sorted T cell fraction (not recorded which). These receptors all stem from a human donor who was either an allogeneic HSCT recipient or a stem cell or donor lymphocyte infusion donor (not recorded which). It is not recorded whose cells these are; they may come from a transplant donor.

Ten or more counts support this clonotype. The gene calls are TRBV6-1 and TRBJ2-3; possibly TRBD1 for D (6 bases). The germline V gene has CDR1 MNHNS and CDR2 SASEGT. The CDR3 totals 15 residues. Trimming took 6 bases from V and 7 from J, leaving 20 bases between them. Here the CDR3 DNA reads TGTGCCAGCAGCCCTACTCCAGGGGAGCGGTATACGCAGTATTTT. As protein: CASSPTPGERYTQYF.

This clonotype was observed many times. The chain couples TRBV2 to TRBJ2-5, with D uncertain. With 6 bases removed from V and 5 bases from J, the gap between germline ends came to 10 bases. The CDR3 contains 12 residues. Germline V gene data show CDR1 as SNHLY and CDR2 as FYNNEI. The CDR3 sequence is CASSKEDETQYF. CDR3 nucleotides: TGTGCCAGCAGCAAAGAGGATGAGACCCAGTACTTC.

This clonotype has at least ten counts. The chain couples TRBV6-1 to TRBJ1-3; D is uncertain. Trimming shortened V by 6 bases and J by 4 bases, and 7 bases separated the two germline ends. There are 12 residues in the CDR3. CDR1 is MNHNS and CDR2 is SASEGT in the germline V gene. The CDR3 bases are TGTGCCAGCAGGTCGCAGGGAAACACCATATATTTT. This sequence encodes CASRSQGNTIYF.

The V and J genes are TRBV7-6 and TRBJ2-5, with unresolved D. From germline, CDR1 is SGHVS and CDR2 FNYEAQ. This CDR3 contains 13 residues. Trimming cost V 5 bases and J 5 bases, with 12 bases left between them. CDR3 sequence reads: CASSRRWSETQYF. CDR3 bases: TGTGCCAGCAGCCGTCGGTGGAGTGAGACCCAGTACTTC.

This clonotype was counted a few times. The rearrangement uses TRBV3-1 and TRBJ1-1; TRBD1 is a possible D gene (5 bases). The CDR3 loop spans 14 amino acids. V lost 6 bases, J lost 1 base, and 12 bases lay in between. The V gene's germline CDR1 is LGHDT and CDR2 YNNKEL (reference sequence). The CDR3 sequence: CASRQYDRNTEAFF. CDR3 DNA sequence: TGTGCCAGCAGACAATACGACAGGAACACTGAAGCTTTCTTT. Together with reference TRBV3-1 and TRBJ1-1, the CDR3 gives the full variable domain: DTAVSQTPKYLVTQMGNDKSIKCEQNLGHDTMYWYKQDSKKFLKIMFSYNNKELIINETVPNRFSPKSPDKAHLNLHINSLELGDSAVYFCASRQYDRNTEAFFGQGTRLTVV.

This clonotype was seen at least ten times. This rearrangement joins TRBV11-2 to TRBJ2-1; weak D call: TRBD2 (5 bases). Per the germline V gene, CDR1 is SGHAT and CDR2 is FQNNGV. The CDR3 spans 19 residues. Between the trimmed V and J ends, which lost 2 bases and 0 bases, there was a span of 20 bases. The CDR3 region is CASSLKGGLSLSSYNEQFF. CDR3 nucleotide sequence: TGTGCCAGCAGCTTAAAAGGTGGACTCTCGTTAAGCTCCTACAATGAGCAGTTCTTC.

This clonotype is medium-sized in the sample. The chain links TRBV7-2 to TRBJ1-1; TRBD1 agrees at 9 bases. The CDR3 has 14 amino acids. Germline lookup yields CDR1 SGHTA and CDR2 FQGNSA. The junction had 5 bases not matched to a gene; V was cut back by 5 bases and J by 4 bases. DNA of the CDR3: TGTGCCAGCAGCCTACAGGGGGCGCGCACTGAAGCTTTCTTT. Translating it yields CASSLQGARTEAFF.

The chain is built from TRBV27 and TRBJ1-1; 8 bases match TRBD1. Trimming took 1 base from V and 1 from J; bases not matched to a gene: 5. Germline loops: CDR1 MNHEY, CDR2 SMNVEV (reference sequence). CDR3 length: 16 amino acids. The CDR3 region is CASSLYGQGSNTEAFF. The CDR3 DNA reads as TGTGCCAGCAGTTTATACGGACAGGGTTCGAACACTGAAGCTTTCTTT.

This clonotype has ten or more counts. The chain uses TRBV29-1 and TRBJ1-1; D is ambiguous. The V end lost 7 bases, the J end lost 3 bases, and 12 bases lay between the germline ends. The germline V gene encodes CDR1 SQVTM and CDR2 ANQGSEA. The CDR3 runs 12 residues. The CDR3 reads CSAGARDTEAFF. CDR3 DNA: TGCAGCGCCGGAGCGAGGGACACTGAAGCTTTCTTT. Full variable domain (remainder filled in from reference TRBV29-1 and TRBJ1-1): SAVISQKPSRDICQRGTSLTIQCQVDSQVTMMFWYRQQPGQSLTLIATANQGSEATYESGFVIDKFPISRPNLTFSTLTVSNMSPEDSSIYLCSAGARDTEAFFGQGTRLTVV.

This clonotype was counted many times. CDR3 sequence reads: CASSTGQWAAADTQYF. CDR3 bases: TGCGCCAGCAGCACTGGACAATGGGCGGCGGCAGATACGCAGTATTTT. This chain links TRBV5-1 with TRBJ2-3, with D maybe TRBD1 (5 bases). Trimming pared 4 bases from V and 4 bases from J, leaving 19 bases between. In germline, CDR1 is SGHRS, CDR2 YFSETQ. This CDR3 spans 16 amino acids.

This clonotype was observed many times. V and J are TRBV11-1 and TRBJ2-1; D remains ambiguous. V lost 4 bases, J lost 3 bases, and 7 bases lay in between. The CDR3 totals 13 residues. From germline, CDR1 is SGHAT and CDR2 FQDESV (reference sequence). CDR3 residues: CASSSGLYNEQFF. In DNA, the CDR3 is TGTGCCAGCAGCTCGGGCCTCTACAATGAGCAGTTCTTC.

This clonotype appeared many times. The J gene is TRBJ1-3, the V gene TRBV6-1; D possibly corresponds to TRBD1 (5 bases). CDR1 is MNHNS, CDR2 SASEGT, per germline. The germline V and J ends were trimmed by 4 bases and 0 bases, with 13 bases remaining between them. The CDR3 loop spans 16 amino acids. The CDR3 region has the DNA TGTGCCAGCAGTGTCCAGGGCTCCTACTCTGGAAACACCATATATTTT. As protein: CASSVQGSYSGNTIYF.

In this sample, this clonotype turned up a few times. The V call is TRBV6-1, the J call TRBJ1-2, with 8 positions matching TRBD1. The CDR3 has 15 residues. Trimming took 6 bases from V and 4 from J; bases not matched to a gene: 10. Germline CDR1 MNHNS, CDR2 SASEGT. Written as DNA, the CDR3 is TGTGCCAGCAGAATATCAGGGGGCGATGGCTATGGCTACACCTTC. It is translated as CASRISGGDGYGYTF.

This clonotype was recorded a few times. This chain links TRBV11-3 with TRBJ1-1; D uncertain. Trimming removed 0 bases from V and 1 base from J, with 6 bases in between. Germline assignment: CDR1 SGHNT and CDR2 YENEEA. The CDR3 spans 14 residues. CDR3 DNA: TGTGCCAGCAGCTTAGAGCAGACGAACACTGAAGCTTTCTTT. Protein sequence: CASSLEQTNTEAFF. Filled out from reference TRBV11-3 and TRBJ1-1, the complete variable domain reads EAGVVQSPRYKIIEKKQPVAFWCNPISGHNTLYWYLQNLGQGPELLIRYENEEAVDDSQLPKDRFSAERLKGVDSTLKIQPAELGDSAVYLCASSLEQTNTEAFFGQGTRLTVV.

This clonotype was detected ten times or more. CDR3 residues: CASSQSGARTEAFF. Written as DNA, the CDR3 is TGTGCCAGCAGCCAATCAGGGGCGCGAACTGAAGCTTTCTTT. The V and J genes are TRBV13 and TRBJ1-1; tentatively, D is TRBD1 (6 bases). This CDR3 region has 14 residues. The germline V gene has CDR1 PRHDT and CDR2 FYEKMQ (reference sequence). The V end was cut by 5 bases, the J end by 5 bases, with 15 bases between.

This clonotype was seen a few times. The gene calls are TRBV7-8 and TRBJ1-6, with 7 bases fitting TRBD1. Germline-derived CDR1 and CDR2 are SGHVS and FQNEAQ. The junction had 6 bases not matched to a gene; V was cut back by 3 bases and J by 7 bases. This CDR3 is 15 amino acids long. The CDR3 spells CASSLSGDRNSPLHF. In DNA form, the CDR3 reads TGTGCCAGCAGCTTGTCAGGGGACAGAAATTCACCCCTCCACTTT.

This clonotype was observed a few times. This chain links TRBV20-1 with TRBJ1-1; the D is unclear. CDR3 length: 13 amino acids. Germline loops: CDR1 DFQATT, CDR2 SNEGSKA (reference sequence). Trimming shortened V by 1 base and J by 4 bases, and 10 bases separated the two germline ends. DNA of the CDR3: TGCAGTGCTAGAGCTCCCTCGGGCACTGAAGCTTTCTTT. Amino acids: CSARAPSGTEAFF.

This clonotype appeared many times. An end of the junction differs from the germline gene, which may be a read error. The V and J genes are TRBV11-2 and TRBJ2-1; no firm D call. The length of the CDR3 is 13 residues. Germline-derived CDR1 and CDR2 are SGHAT and FQNNGV. The CDR3 sequence: CASSLMVLGDPGF. DNA for the CDR3: TGTGCCAGCAGCTTAATGGTTCTGGGCGATCCCGGCTTC.